This T cell receptor beta chain was captured in a study of blood T cell repertoires in COVID-19. Generated by immunoSEQ multiplex PCR, the TCRdb table keeps only in-frame clones and is missing some. The repertoire holds about 52,000 clones, with around 90% as singletons. This receptor was identified in a man in his fifties or sixties with active COVID-19. The specimen was peripheral blood.

CDR3 nucleotides: TGTGCCAGCAGCCAAGATGGACTAAAGTTCTTC. It yields the protein CASSQDGLKFF. This rearrangement joins TRBV3-1 (or the pseudogene TRBV3-2) to TRBJ2-1, with D possibly matching TRBD2 (6 bases). The CDR3 is made up of 11 amino acids. Between the trimmed V and J ends, which lost 0 bases and 14 bases, there was a span of 8 bases. Germline lookup yields CDR1 LGHDT and CDR2 YNNKEL (reference sequence).